These 18 T cell receptor beta chains were sequenced from one sample in a study of Graves' ophthalmopathy and Graves' hyperthyroidism. RNA served as the template for amplifying TCR beta CDR3 regions. First-round RT-PCR relied on HTBI primers, and a second-round multiplex PCR came next. MiXCR was run by TCRdb on the multiplex PCR reads, yielding one entry per CDR3 protein. The repertoire holds about 700,000 distinct CDR3 sequences, with just over 40% as singletons. The material sequenced was peripheral blood. The receptors here all came from an adult man with Graves' ophthalmopathy.

The CDR3 loop reads CAWGKETQYF. The DNA for the CDR3 is TGTGCCTGGGGTAAAGAGACCCAGTACTTC. J is TRBJ2-5 and V is TRBV30; D remains ambiguous. From germline, CDR1 is GTSNPN and CDR2 SVGIG (reference sequence). This CDR3 is built from 10 residues. V dropped 5 bases and J dropped 3 bases, with 4 bases sitting between them.

This clonotype was recorded many times. This rearrangement joins TRBV10-2 to TRBJ2-5; D not certain. Per germline, CDR1 WSHSY and CDR2 SAAADI. The germline V and J ends were trimmed by 6 bases and 1 base, with 9 bases remaining between them. This CDR3 is built from 13 residues. Here the CDR3 DNA reads TGCGCCAGCAGCCACAACTCCCAAGAGACCCAGTACTTC. Translated, it gives CASSHNSQETQYF.

This clonotype was observed a few times. This chain links TRBV6-6 with TRBJ1-6; weak D call: TRBD1 (5 bases). Germline V gives CDR1 MNHNY, CDR2 SVGAGI (reference sequence). CDR3 length equals 16 residues. V lost 5 bases, J lost 5 bases, and 16 bases lay in between. The CDR3 loop reads CASSETGRWDNSPLHF. Here the CDR3 DNA reads TGTGCCAGCAGTGAAACAGGCCGGTGGGATAATTCACCCCTCCACTTT.

This clonotype was detected ten times or more. The rearrangement uses TRBV9 and TRBJ2-7, with 8 positions matching TRBD2. Looked up from germline, CDR1 is SGDLS and CDR2 is YYNGEE. V was clipped by 4 bases and J by 5 bases; unmatched bases: 8. The CDR3 runs 14 residues. CDR3 nucleotide sequence: TGTGCCAGCAGCCCCCGGCTAGCGGGCGACGAGCAGTACTTC. As protein: CASSPRLAGDEQYF.

This clonotype was counted at least ten times. The chain links TRBV7-8 to TRBJ2-7; 9 bases are a match to TRBD1. With 4 bases clipped from V and 3 bases from J, the junction kept 4 bases outside the gene matches. Per the germline V gene, CDR1 is SGHVS and CDR2 is FQNEAQ. The CDR3 loop spans 14 amino acids. CDR3 residues: CASSSTGGGYEQYF. The CDR3 nucleotides read TGTGCCAGCAGCTCTACAGGGGGCGGCTACGAGCAGTACTTC.

In its sample, this clonotype was seen once. The J gene is TRBJ1-1, the V gene TRBV25-1; a weak D match, TRBD1 (6 bases). The CDR3 consists of 16 residues. In germline, CDR1 is MGHDK, CDR2 SYGVNS. V lost 4 bases, J lost 4 bases, and 19 bases lay in between. The CDR3 bases are TGTGCCAGCAGTGCTAGAAGCGGGGGCGACGGCACTGAAGCTTTCTTT. It specifies CASSARSGGDGTEAFF.

V gene TRBV15 combines with J gene TRBJ2-5, with D unclear. The CDR3 is made up of 15 amino acids. Trimming cost V 0 bases and J 1 base, with 9 bases left between them. CDR1 LNHNV and CDR2 YYDKDF come from the germline V gene (reference sequence). The CDR3, as DNA: TGTGCCACCAGCAGAGATTTGGAGTTCCAAGAGACCCAGTACTTC. This encodes CATSRDLEFQETQYF.

Ten or more counts support this clonotype. CDR3 loop: CASSVGSSWETQYF. The CDR3 DNA reads TGTGCCAGCAGCGTAGGGAGTTCTTGGGAGACCCAGTACTTC. The chain joins TRBV9 to TRBJ2-5; D call uncertain. Germline assignment: CDR1 SGDLS and CDR2 YYNGEE. This CDR3 has 14 residues. Between the trimmed V and J ends, which lost 0 bases and 5 bases, there was a span of 11 bases.

The chain recombines TRBV29-1 with TRBJ1-2, with 11 positions matching TRBD1. Trimming removed 2 bases from V and 7 bases from J; junction bases left unmatched: 3. CDR1 SQVTM and CDR2 ANQGSEA come from the germline V gene. The CDR3 has 13 amino acids. CDR3 residues: CSVEWTGGGGYTF. The CDR3 DNA is TGCAGCGTTGAATGGACAGGGGGCGGTGGCTACACCTTC. Full variable domain (remainder filled in from reference TRBV29-1 and TRBJ1-2): SAVISQKPSRDICQRGTSLTIQCQVDSQVTMMFWYRQQPGQSLTLIATANQGSEATYESGFVIDKFPISRPNLTFSTLTVSNMSPEDSSIYLCSVEWTGGGGYTFGSGTRLTVV.

The rearrangement uses TRBV5-1 and TRBJ2-7, with D perhaps TRBD1 or TRBD2 (7 bases each). The V end lost 3 bases, the J end lost 6 bases, and 16 bases lay between the germline ends. Germline CDR1 reads SGHRS; CDR2 reads YFSETQ. The length of the CDR3 is 14 residues. As DNA, the CDR3 is TGCGCCAGCAGCTCAGCGCCAGGGGGGGTCGAGCAGTACTTC. This sequence encodes CASSSAPGGVEQYF.

This chain links TRBV25-1 with TRBJ1-2; D is ambiguous. The CDR3 is made up of 15 amino acids. Germline lookup yields CDR1 MGHDK and CDR2 SYGVNS. V lost 4 bases to trimming and J lost 4 bases, with 16 bases between them. CDR3 bases: TGTGCCAGCAGTGCCACGGAGGTGGTAGTCTATGGCTACACCTTC. This encodes CASSATEVVVYGYTF.

At least ten counts were recorded for this clonotype. The J gene is TRBJ1-5, the V gene TRBV15, with D perhaps matching TRBD1 (5 bases). In germline, CDR1 is LNHNV, CDR2 YYDKDF (reference sequence). Trimming took off 0 bases at V and 7 bases at J, with 16 bases between the two ends. The CDR3 consists of 16 residues. The CDR3: CATSRDGRDGIQPQHF. CDR3 DNA: TGTGCCACCAGCAGAGACGGACGGGACGGGATCCAGCCCCAGCATTTT.

The chain recombines TRBV19 with TRBJ2-7; 7 positions agree with TRBD1. This CDR3 contains 16 residues. CDR1 is LNHDA and CDR2 is SQIVND in the germline V gene (reference sequence). The V gene end was trimmed by 11 bases and the J gene end by 6 bases; junction bases not matched to a gene: 22. The CDR3 loop is CAWSPDRAPGGSEQYF. The CDR3 DNA sequence: TGTGCCTGGAGTCCAGACAGGGCTCCAGGGGGAAGCGAGCAGTACTTC.

The table lists this clonotype with a count of one. The chain has TRBV29-1 and TRBJ1-1; unclear D gene. The CDR3 contains 10 residues. Trimming cost V 8 bases and J 6 bases, with 10 bases left between them. In germline, CDR1 is SQVTM, CDR2 ANQGSEA. In nucleotides, the CDR3 is TGCAGCAGCTTGGTGGCTGAAGCTTTCTTT. Encoded protein: CSSLVAEAFF.

To note about this clonotype: Germline and junction disagree at one end, which may indicate a read error. This rearrangement joins TRBV12-3 or TRBV12-4 to TRBJ1-4, with D possibly matching TRBD1 (6 bases). CDR3 length: 16 residues. CDR3: CAGSSRTGAANEKLFF. The CDR3 DNA sequence: TGTGCCGGCAGTTCACGGACGGGGGCGGCTAATGAAAAACTGTTTTTT.

This clonotype was counted many times. J is TRBJ2-2 and V is TRBV7-9; D possibly corresponds to TRBD2 (6 bases). Germline V CDR1 and CDR2: SEHNR, FQNEAQ (reference sequence). Trimming took 5 bases from V and 0 from J, leaving 16 bases between them. The CDR3 is 17 residues long. CDR3 residues: CASSTNRRAANTGELFF. The CDR3 region has the DNA TGTGCCAGCAGCACCAACCGGAGGGCAGCGAACACCGGGGAGCTGTTTTTT.

This clonotype was recorded only once. The junction does not match germline at one end; this may be a read error. The J gene is TRBJ2-7, the V gene TRBV7-2, with D perhaps matching TRBD2 (6 bases). Looked up from germline, CDR1 is SGHTA and CDR2 is FQGNSA. The CDR3 consists of 15 residues. DNA of the CDR3: TGCGCCAGCAGCCAAGCCAGAGCGGGCCTTTACGAGCAGTACTTC. The encoded protein is CASSQARAGLYEQYF.

The chain couples TRBV10-3 to TRBJ2-7; possibly TRBD2 for D (6 bases). The J call may be in error: the DNA end matches TRBJ2-1 better. The germline V gene encodes CDR1 ENHRY and CDR2 SYGVKD. This CDR3 is 13 amino acids long. The CDR3 sequence: CAISGGDYNEQFF. CDR3 in DNA: TGTGCCATCAGTGGCGGGGACTACAATGAGCAGTTCTTC.